The next 27 T cell receptor beta chains were all read from a single sample in a study of blood T cells in healthy people across ages. Using a J-beta primer mix together with a sample-barcoded 5' primer, a second PCR was run for about 7 to 12 cycles. TCRdb used MiXCR to reprocess the 5' RACE reads, holding one entry per CDR3 protein. Here the sample spans around 1,000,000 distinct CDR3 sequences, 35% to 45% being singletons. Sequencing was performed on blood. All receptors come from a man younger than 35 in good health.

This clonotype was counted only a few times. The chain couples TRBV4-2 to TRBJ1-1; unclear D gene. Germline V gene lookup returns CDR1 LGHNA and CDR2 YNFKEQ. Trimming shortened V by 0 bases and J by 1 base, and 9 bases separated the two germline ends. This CDR3 spans 15 amino acids. CDR3 in DNA: TGTGCCAGCAGCCAAGAGGAAAGGGCGAACACTGAAGCTTTCTTT. Its protein is CASSQEERANTEAFF.

The chain employs TRBV4-3 and TRBJ2-1, with 11 bases that match TRBD2. CDR3 length equals 14 residues. V gave up 6 bases and J gave up 10 bases; unmatched junction bases: 8. Germline V gene lookup returns CDR1 LGHNA and CDR2 YSLEER. The CDR3 sequence: CASRLMASGGEQFF. The CDR3 DNA reads as TGCGCCAGCAGACTAATGGCTAGCGGGGGGGAGCAGTTCTTC.

The J gene is TRBJ2-3, the V gene TRBV20-1, with a weak D call TRBD2 (5 bases). This CDR3 has 12 amino acids. Germline lookup yields CDR1 DFQATT and CDR2 SNEGSKA (reference sequence). The V gene lost 5 bases and the J gene lost 6 bases, with 12 bases spanning the gap. CDR3 sequence: CSAAHRGDTQYF. CDR3 in DNA: TGCAGTGCTGCGCATCGGGGTGATACGCAGTATTTT.

A remark on this clonotype: One base away lies a much larger clone, so this may be a sequencing read error. The genes are TRBV6-5 and TRBJ2-3; possibly TRBD1 for D (6 bases). The V end was cut by 2 bases, the J end by 0 bases, with 12 bases between. The CDR3 covers 16 residues. Looked up from germline, CDR1 is MNHEY and CDR2 is SVGAGI. CDR3 residues: CASSYKTGLSTDTQYF. CDR3 nucleotide sequence: TGTGCCAGCAGTTACAAGACAGGATTAAGCACAGATACGCAGTATTTT.

As regards this clonotype: One junction end does not reproduce the germline sequence, and a read error may be involved. This sequence joins TRBV5-5 and TRBJ1-2; 8 nucleotides line up with TRBD1. Germline V gives CDR1 SGHKS, CDR2 YYEKEE (reference sequence). This CDR3 has 13 residues. The CDR3 DNA reads TGCGCCACCTCGACAGGGGATAACTGTGGCTACACCTTC. Translation: CATSTGDNCGYTF.

The chain couples TRBV5-1 to TRBJ1-1; D is perhaps TRBD1 (5 bases). The V gene lost 3 bases and the J gene lost 6 bases, with 15 bases spanning the gap. CDR3 length equals 14 residues. Germline values: CDR1 SGHRS, CDR2 YFSETQ. Written as DNA, the CDR3 is TGCGCCAGCAGCTGGGCAGACAGTAGTGCTGAAGCTTTCTTT. Translation gives CASSWADSSAEAFF.

V and J are TRBV5-1 and TRBJ2-1; D is unclear. CDR3 length: 16 amino acids. Germline loops: CDR1 SGHRS, CDR2 YFSETQ. Trimming left V 1 base short and J 2 bases short, with 13 bases between. CDR3 protein: CASSLSPTAPYNEQFF. The CDR3 DNA reads as TGCGCCAGCAGCTTGTCTCCCACGGCCCCCTACAATGAGCAGTTCTTC.

The gene calls are TRBV25-1 and TRBJ1-4; TRBD1 matches at 9 bases. Per the germline V gene, CDR1 is MGHDK and CDR2 is SYGVNS. J was trimmed by 7 bases and V by 11 bases; bases with no gene match: 8. The CDR3 runs 13 residues. The CDR3 sequence is CAGRTGAIEKLFF. The CDR3 DNA follows: TGTGCCGGTAGGACAGGGGCTATTGAAAAACTGTTTTTT.

This clonotype was seen more than once but under ten times. J is TRBJ2-1 and V is TRBV24-1; 7 nucleotides agree with TRBD1. Germline V CDR1 and CDR2: KGHDR, SFDVKD. The trim removed 3 bases at V and 9 bases at J, leaving 4 bases unmatched. CDR3 length: 13 residues. CDR3 sequence (DNA): TGTGCCACCAGTGATCCCCCAGGGGGTGAGCAGTTCTTC. Protein product: CATSDPPGGEQFF.

This clonotype was seen a few times. The genes are TRBV27 and TRBJ2-4; D may be TRBD2 (5 bases). Germline V gene sequence: CDR1 MNHEY, CDR2 SMNVEV (reference sequence). V was cut by 5 bases and J by 8 bases, with 13 bases left in between. CDR3 length equals 13 residues. CDR3 amino acids: CASSPPGLDIQYF. The CDR3 DNA reads TGTGCCAGCAGTCCCCCGGGGTTGGACATTCAGTACTTC.

This clonotype was observed a handful of times. CDR3 coding DNA: TGCAGTGCTAGACTGACAGGGAACGAGCAGTACTTC. Its protein is CSARLTGNEQYF. The gene calls are TRBV20-1 and TRBJ2-7; 7 nucleotides match TRBD1. The CDR3 extends over 12 amino acids. V was pared by 2 bases and J by 5 bases, with 3 bases of the junction left unmatched. Germline CDR1 DFQATT, CDR2 SNEGSKA (reference sequence).

This clonotype showed up just a few times. DNA for the CDR3: TGTGCCAGCAGCTTAGGAGGGACAGGCTTCCACACCTTC. This codes for CASSLGGTGFHTF. This chain links TRBV11-1 with TRBJ1-2, with TRBD1 matching 8 bases. J gave up 12 bases and V 1 base, and 7 bases lay outside the gene matches. The germline V gene has CDR1 SGHAT and CDR2 FQDESV (reference sequence). This CDR3 has 13 amino acids. Filled out from reference TRBV11-1 and TRBJ1-2, the complete variable domain reads EAEVAQSPRYKITEKSQAVAFWCDPISGHATLYWYRQILGQGPELLVQFQDESVVDDSQLPKDRFSAERLKGVDSTLKIQPAELGDSAMYLCASSLGGTGFHTFGSGTRLTVV.

This clonotype was found once. The gene calls are TRBV7-9 and TRBJ1-4; D possibly corresponds to TRBD1 (6 bases). Trimming removed 8 bases at V and 0 bases at J, with 10 bases between. From germline, CDR1 is SEHNR and CDR2 FQNEAQ (reference sequence). This CDR3 contains 14 residues. CDR3 DNA: TGTGCCAGCGCGGGGGCCGCAACTAATGAAAAACTGTTTTTT. Protein product: CASAGAATNEKLFF.

This clonotype was seen a few times. This chain uses TRBV5-1 with TRBJ1-2; TRBD1 matches at 9 bases. There are 15 residues in the CDR3. Looked up from germline, CDR1 is SGHRS and CDR2 is YFSETQ. After removal of 1 base from V and 3 bases from J, the junction contained 4 bases not matched to a gene. The CDR3 protein is CASSLSTGGDYGYTF. The CDR3 nucleotides are TGCGCCAGCAGCTTGAGCACAGGGGGCGACTATGGCTACACCTTC. Variable domain in full (rest from reference TRBV5-1 and TRBJ1-2): KAGVTQTPRYLIKTRGQQVTLSCSPISGHRSVSWYQQTPGQGLQFLFEYFSETQRNKGNFPGRFSGRQFSNSRSEMNVSTLELGDSALYLCASSLSTGGDYGYTFGSGTRLTVV.

This chain links TRBV6-2 or TRBV6-3 with TRBJ1-1; D uncertain. The germline V and J ends were trimmed by 5 bases and 4 bases, with 11 bases remaining between them. There are 13 residues in the CDR3. Germline values: CDR1 MNHEY, CDR2 SVGEGT. CDR3 residues: CASSAPTGTEAFF. In nucleotides, the CDR3 is TGTGCCAGCAGTGCCCCAACGGGCACTGAAGCTTTCTTT.

A note on this clonotype: A much larger clone differs from this one at a single base, so this may be a read error. The rearrangement joins TRBV6-1 to TRBJ1-1, with 9 bases identical to TRBD1. V lost 7 bases and J lost 5; bases outside the gene matches: 8. CDR1 is MNHNS, CDR2 SASEGT, per germline. This CDR3 has 14 residues. CDR3 nucleotide sequence: TGTGCCAGCAACCAGGACAGGGGAGGAACTGAAGCTTTCTTT. Its protein product is CASNQDRGGTEAFF.

J is TRBJ2-3 and V is TRBV7-8; D not certain. V lost 1 base to trimming and J lost 4 bases, with 9 bases between them. The length of the CDR3 is 14 residues. Germline CDR1 is SGHVS and CDR2 is FQNEAQ. The CDR3 region is CASSLVAFSDTQYF. The CDR3 bases are TGTGCCAGCAGCTTAGTCGCCTTCTCAGATACGCAGTATTTT.

The chain joins TRBV20-1 to TRBJ1-5; a weak D match, TRBD1 (5 bases). The germline CDR1 and CDR2 sequences are DFQATT and SNEGSKA (reference sequence). This CDR3 contains 14 residues. Between the trimmed V and J ends, which lost 1 base and 2 bases, there was a span of 9 bases. The CDR3 DNA follows: TGCAGTGCTAGAGGGTGGGACGGCAATCAGCCCCAGCATTTT. Encoded protein: CSARGWDGNQPQHF.

This clonotype was counted a few times. This chain links TRBV6-2 or TRBV6-3 with TRBJ2-7, with 9 positions matching TRBD2. The CDR3 consists of 17 residues. Germline V lookup: CDR1 MNHEY, CDR2 SVGEGT. The V segment lost 5 bases and the J segment 7 bases; nucleotides outside the gene matches: 18. DNA for the CDR3: TGTGCCAGCAGTACCAATCGAAGGCTAGCGGGGACCTGGGAGCAGTACTTC. Translation: CASSTNRRLAGTWEQYF.

This clonotype was detected a few times. This chain connects TRBV5-1 to TRBJ1-4, with D possibly matching TRBD1 (5 bases). Germline V gene lookup returns CDR1 SGHRS and CDR2 YFSETQ. Deletions cut 4 bases from V and 8 bases from J, with 21 bases between. The CDR3 has 16 residues. The CDR3 coding sequence is TGCGCCAGCAGCCAAGGTCGGGGGAGGTTTAAGGAAAAACTGTTTTTT. It specifies CASSQGRGRFKEKLFF. Looking up the rest from reference TRBV5-1 and TRBJ1-4 gives the full variable domain: KAGVTQTPRYLIKTRGQQVTLSCSPISGHRSVSWYQQTPGQGLQFLFEYFSETQRNKGNFPGRFSGRQFSNSRSEMNVSTLELGDSALYLCASSQGRGRFKEKLFFGSGTQLSVL.

This clonotype was recorded many times. CDR3: CASSLDSGYEQYF. The DNA for the CDR3 is TGTGCCAGCAGCTTAGATTCAGGTTACGAGCAGTACTTC. This sequence joins TRBV7-3 and TRBJ2-7; D gene ambiguous. CDR3 size: 13 residues. The V and J ends lost 2 bases and 4 bases respectively, with 9 bases between them. Germline V lookup: CDR1 SGHTA, CDR2 FQGTGA.

The chain joins TRBV5-1 to TRBJ1-1; TRBD1 might be the D (5 bases). Between the trimmed V and J ends, which lost 3 bases and 6 bases, there was a span of 15 bases. The CDR3 consists of 14 residues. Germline CDR1 is SGHRS and CDR2 is YFSETQ. CDR3 region: CASSSGRGPSEAFF. CDR3 nucleotide sequence: TGCGCCAGCAGCTCGGGACGGGGTCCCTCTGAAGCTTTCTTT.

The chain is built from TRBV20-1 and TRBJ2-7, with 7 bases matching TRBD2. The J segment lost 2 bases and the V segment lost 0 bases, leaving 4 bases of the junction unmatched. CDR3 size: 14 residues. CDR1 is DFQATT and CDR2 is SNEGSKA in the germline V gene (reference sequence). CDR3 region: CSARDPRGAYEQYF. In nucleotides, the CDR3 is TGCAGTGCTAGAGATCCTCGGGGGGCCTACGAGCAGTACTTC.

V is TRBV21-1 and J is TRBJ2-1. TRBV21-1 is given as a pseudogene. This CDR3 has 16 amino acids. In nucleotides, the CDR3 is TGTGCCAGCAGCAATATCTGGGCAGGCCTGTACAATGAGCAGTTCTTC. Encoded protein: CASSNIWAGLYNEQFF.

This clonotype was counted ten times or more. The rearrangement uses TRBV7-3 and TRBJ2-1; no clear D. The germline V and J ends were trimmed by 1 base and 0 bases, with 7 bases remaining between them. Germline-derived CDR1 and CDR2 are SGHTA and FQGTGA. CDR3 length equals 15 residues. In DNA form, the CDR3 reads TGTGCCAGCAGCTTAAACTCCCTCTCCTACAATGAGCAGTTCTTC. Translated, it gives CASSLNSLSYNEQFF.

The chain combines TRBV7-2 with TRBJ2-1; 7 nucleotides line up with TRBD2. Trimming at V came to 4 bases and at J to 5 bases, leaving 8 bases not matched to a gene. Germline lookup yields CDR1 SGHTA and CDR2 FQGNSA. This CDR3 has 15 residues. DNA of the CDR3: TGTGCCAGCAGCTCGACTAGCTGGGCAAACAATGAGCAGTTCTTC. Translated, it gives CASSSTSWANNEQFF.

This clonotype has a count of ten or more. The V gene is TRBV9, the J gene TRBJ2-1; TRBD2 agrees at 8 bases. CDR1 and CDR2 (germline): SGDLS, YYNGEE. This CDR3 contains 15 residues. With V trimmed by 4 bases and J by 0 bases, 3 bases remained unmatched. The CDR3 coding sequence is TGTGCCAGCAGCCGTAGCGGGATCTCCTACAATGAGCAGTTCTTC. Its translation: CASSRSGISYNEQFF.